This entry lists 30 T cell receptor beta chains sequenced from one sample in a study of blood T cell repertoires in COVID-19. Clones were read by immunoSEQ multiplex PCR, and TCRdb kept only the in-frame ones, dropping some. The sample contains hundreds of thousands of clones, around 91% of which appear only once. The material sequenced was peripheral blood. Receptors originate from a woman aged 18-29 years who had recovered from COVID-19.

The sample holds one count of this clone. The chain carries TRBV6-5 and TRBJ2-2, with TRBD1 matching over 11 bases. Germline V gives CDR1 MNHEY, CDR2 SVGAGI. J was trimmed by 7 bases and V by 4 bases; bases with no gene match: 5. The CDR3 spans 15 residues. In nucleotides, the CDR3 is TGTGCCAGCAGTTCCCGGGACAGGGGGATCGGGGAGCTGTTTTTT. It encodes CASSSRDRGIGELFF.

The V call is TRBV3-1 (or the pseudogene TRBV3-2), the J call TRBJ2-3; the match to TRBD2 covers 10 bases. Germline loops: CDR1 LGHDT, CDR2 YNNKEL (reference sequence). J lost 4 bases, V lost 5 bases, and 6 bases had no gene match. CDR3 length equals 15 residues. The CDR3 protein is CASSTLAGAADTQYF. The CDR3 nucleotides are TGTGCCAGCAGCACCCTAGCGGGAGCTGCAGATACGCAGTATTTT.

V gene TRBV7-2 combines with J gene TRBJ1-2; a weak D match, TRBD1 (6 bases). This CDR3 region has 13 residues. V was trimmed by 5 bases and J by 8 bases, leaving 15 bases between them. Germline V gene data show CDR1 as SGHTA and CDR2 as FQGNSA. CDR3 coding DNA: TGTGCCAGCAGCCCTCACAGGGAACAAGGCTACACCTTC. Translation: CASSPHREQGYTF. The complete variable domain, with remaining parts taken from reference TRBV7-2 and TRBJ1-2, reads GAGVSQSPSNKVTEKGKDVELRCDPISGHTALYWYRQSLGQGLEFLIYFQGNSAPDKSGLPSDRFSAERTGGSVSTLTIQRTQQEDSAVYLCASSPHREQGYTFGSGTRLTVV.

V and J are TRBV11-3 and TRBJ1-2; tentative D call: TRBD1 (6 bases). The V gene's germline CDR1 is SGHNT and CDR2 YENEEA. Between the trimmed V and J ends, which lost 3 bases and 4 bases, there was a span of 12 bases. The CDR3 covers 14 residues. The CDR3 is CASSFKGVSYGYTF. CDR3 coding DNA: TGTGCCAGCAGCTTCAAGGGGGTGAGCTATGGCTACACCTTC.

V and J are TRBV7-2 and TRBJ1-1; 10 nucleotides line up with TRBD1. This CDR3 comprises 15 residues. Germline-derived CDR1 and CDR2 are SGHTA and FQGNSA. Germline trimming cut 2 bases from V and 4 bases from J; bases unmatched to any gene: 4. CDR3: CASSLQTGGVTEAFF. In DNA form, the CDR3 reads TGTGCCAGCAGCTTACAGACAGGGGGCGTCACTGAAGCTTTCTTT.

The chain combines TRBV7-2 with TRBJ1-5, with D unclear. The CDR3 has 15 amino acids. Per germline, CDR1 SGHTA and CDR2 FQGNSA. Trimming shortened V by 4 bases and J by 3 bases, and 13 bases separated the two germline ends. CDR3 region: CASSSLRGNNQPQHF. The DNA of the CDR3 is TGTGCCAGCAGCTCGTTGCGGGGTAACAATCAGCCCCAGCATTTT. Full variable domain (rest looked up from reference TRBV7-2 and TRBJ1-5): GAGVSQSPSNKVTEKGKDVELRCDPISGHTALYWYRQSLGQGLEFLIYFQGNSAPDKSGLPSDRFSAERTGGSVSTLTIQRTQQEDSAVYLCASSSLRGNNQPQHFGDGTRLSIL.

This clone was observed a few times. This chain uses TRBV5-1 with TRBJ2-2, with TRBD1 matching 7 bases. V shed 3 bases and J 1 base; nucleotides not matched to a gene: 6. CDR1 SGHRS and CDR2 YFSETQ come from the germline V gene. There are 16 residues in the CDR3. CDR3 bases: TGCGCCAGCAGCTCGCGAGGGGGCGTGAACACCGGGGAGCTGTTTTTT. Translation gives CASSSRGGVNTGELFF.

The chain employs TRBV11-2 and TRBJ2-5; tentatively, D is TRBD2 (5 bases). The CDR3 spans 14 residues. Per germline, CDR1 SGHAT and CDR2 FQNNGV. V was pared by 7 bases and J by 5 bases, with 17 bases between. The CDR3 DNA follows: TGTGCCAGCAATACGGGGTGGGGAGCGGAGACCCAGTACTTC. Amino acids: CASNTGWGAETQYF.

The chain couples TRBV11-3 to TRBJ2-2; a possible D gene is TRBD2 (5 bases). There are 17 residues in the CDR3. Germline loops: CDR1 SGHNT, CDR2 YENEEA. Trimming took 3 bases from V and 4 from J, leaving 18 bases between them. CDR3 nucleotides: TGTGCCAGCAGCTTTTCTCGGGGTACGATACCCACCGGGGAGCTGTTTTTT. It yields the protein CASSFSRGTIPTGELFF.

The chain links TRBV6-2 or TRBV6-3 to TRBJ2-3; 10 bases map to TRBD2. Germline-derived CDR1 and CDR2 are MNHEY and SVGEGT. J lost 5 bases, V lost 0 bases, and 17 bases had no gene match. The length of the CDR3 is 20 residues. The CDR3 DNA reads as TGTGCCAGCAGTTACTCGTCCAGCGGGAGGGCCAGGGAAACCGGAGATACGCAGTATTTT. This sequence encodes CASSYSSSGRARETGDTQYF.

V is TRBV5-1 and J is TRBJ2-2; the match to TRBD1 covers 7 bases. The CDR3 is 15 amino acids. The trim removed 4 bases at V and 0 bases at J, leaving 3 bases unmatched. Germline CDR1 SGHRS, CDR2 YFSETQ. In DNA form, the CDR3 reads TGCGCCAGCAGCATCGGGACAGCGAACACCGGGGAGCTGTTTTTT. Amino acid sequence: CASSIGTANTGELFF.

The V call is TRBV6-5, the J call TRBJ1-2; maybe TRBD1 (6 bases). Trimming stripped 10 bases from V and 5 bases from J, with 14 bases between. CDR3 length equals 12 residues. CDR1 MNHEY and CDR2 SVGAGI come from the germline V gene. The CDR3 reads CATTGKEYGYTF. For the CDR3, the DNA is TGTGCCACTACAGGGAAGGAGTATGGCTACACCTTC.

The V call is TRBV10-1, the J call TRBJ2-3; 12 nucleotides align to TRBD2. Germline CDR1 and CDR2: WNHNN and SYGVQD (reference sequence). This CDR3 comprises 19 residues. V shed 7 bases and J 6 bases; nucleotides not matched to a gene: 20. CDR3 amino acids: CASTSPDRLAGAFQDTQYF. The CDR3 nucleotides are TGCGCCAGCACCTCCCCAGACAGACTAGCGGGAGCGTTCCAGGATACGCAGTATTTT.

The V and J genes are TRBV5-4 and TRBJ1-1, with 8 bases that match TRBD1. The junction had 12 bases not matched to a gene; V was cut back by 10 bases and J by 1 base. CDR3 length equals 15 residues. Germline CDR1 and CDR2: SGHNT and YYREEE (reference sequence). In nucleotides, the CDR3 is TGTGCCTGCACGGCAGGGGGCGGAGGGAACACTGAAGCTTTCTTT. Residues: CACTAGGGGNTEAFF.

The chain combines TRBV10-3 with TRBJ2-1, with D tentatively TRBD2 (6 bases). Between the trimmed V and J ends, which lost 4 bases and 8 bases, there was a span of 12 bases. CDR1 ENHRY and CDR2 SYGVKD come from the germline V gene. The CDR3 spans 13 residues. The CDR3 DNA is TGTGCCATCAGTGCCACTAGCCTGGATGAGCAGTTCTTC. Its translation is CAISATSLDEQFF.

Only a few counts were recorded for this clone. The rearrangement uses TRBV6-5 and TRBJ2-3; maybe TRBD2 (6 bases). Per the germline V gene, CDR1 is MNHEY and CDR2 is SVGAGI. The V and J ends lost 3 bases and 3 bases respectively, with 13 bases between them. The CDR3 runs to 15 residues. In DNA, the CDR3 is TGTGCCAGCAGTTATGGGACGGGGGATACAGATACGCAGTATTTT. It translates to CASSYGTGDTDTQYF.

The chain links TRBV6-2 or TRBV6-3 to TRBJ2-1; 8 positions match TRBD1. This CDR3 contains 15 residues. Germline V gives CDR1 MNHEY, CDR2 SVGEGT. The V and J ends lost 5 bases and 5 bases, in that order; junction bases with no gene match: 8. CDR3 in DNA: TGTGCCAGCAGTGCGACAGGGGCTCTCGACAATGAGCAGTTCTTC. Protein sequence: CASSATGALDNEQFF.

This clone showed up many times. The chain has TRBV2 and TRBJ1-5; 7 nucleotides align to TRBD1. Germline-derived CDR1 and CDR2 are SNHLY and FYNNEI. The CDR3 is made up of 17 amino acids. The V gene end was trimmed by 2 bases and the J gene end by 3 bases; junction bases not matched to a gene: 10. This CDR3 reads CASSETIGDRDNQPQHF. CDR3 nucleotides: TGTGCCAGCAGTGAAACGATCGGTGACAGGGACAATCAGCCCCAGCATTTT.

The V and J genes are TRBV5-1 and TRBJ1-4, with unresolved D. Germline CDR1 SGHRS, CDR2 YFSETQ. This CDR3 is built from 14 residues. V lost 1 base and J lost 8, with 12 bases in between. The CDR3 DNA follows: TGCGCCAGCAGCTTGTTCGGTTGGGAGGAAAAACTGTTTTTT. Translated, it gives CASSLFGWEEKLFF.

The CDR3 loop is CASSLDQGAGRAFF. CDR3 DNA: TGTGCCAGCAGCTTAGATCAGGGGGCGGGTCGGGCGTTCTTC. The J gene is TRBJ2-1, the V gene TRBV11-2; 8 bases are shared with TRBD1. The CDR3 has 14 residues. V trimming: 0 bases; J trimming: 15 bases; junction bases outside the gene matches: 10. CDR1 SGHAT and CDR2 FQNNGV come from the germline V gene.

The V call is TRBV5-8, the J call TRBJ1-1, with D perhaps matching TRBD1 (6 bases). The V gene's germline CDR1 is SGHTS and CDR2 YDEGEE. V lost 4 bases and J 0 bases, leaving 13 bases between the germline ends. The CDR3 consists of 15 residues. CDR3 protein: CASSVVGGVNTEAFF. The CDR3 bases are TGTGCCAGCAGCGTTGTTGGGGGCGTGAACACTGAAGCTTTCTTT.

V gene TRBV24-1 combines with J gene TRBJ1-2; D might be TRBD1 (5 bases). The CDR3 runs to 14 residues. Germline CDR1 reads KGHDR; CDR2 reads SFDVKD. The V end lost 7 bases, the J end lost 5 bases, and 16 bases lay between the germline ends. The CDR3 region has the DNA TGTGCCACCAGCCCGAACGCAGGGTCATATGGCTACACCTTC. The encoded protein is CATSPNAGSYGYTF.

The V gene is TRBV9, the J gene TRBJ2-7; D not certain. Looked up from germline, CDR1 is SGDLS and CDR2 is YYNGEE. Deletions cut 4 bases from V and 2 bases from J, with 10 bases between. The CDR3 spans 13 residues. The CDR3 is CASSPTEPYEQYV. CDR3 DNA sequence: TGTGCCAGCAGCCCGACTGAACCCTACGAGCAGTACGTC.

This sequence joins TRBV9 and TRBJ1-5, with D unclear. This CDR3 spans 8 amino acids. Looked up from germline, CDR1 is SGDLS and CDR2 is YYNGEE. V gave up 8 bases and J gave up 10 bases, with 4 bases separating them. CDR3 DNA: TGTGCCAGGGGCCCCCAGCATTTT. It encodes CARGPQHF. The whole variable domain, remainder taken from reference TRBV9 and TRBJ1-5, is DSGVTQTPKHLITATGQRVTLRCSPRSGDLSVYWYQQSLDQGLQFLIQYYNGEERAKGNILERFSAQQFPDLHSELNLSSLELGDSALYFCARGPQHFGDGTRLSIL.

The chain carries TRBV5-1 and TRBJ1-1; no clear D gene. The ends were cut back, 1 base at V and 8 bases at J, with 12 bases in the middle. The CDR3 spans 13 residues. Germline-derived CDR1 and CDR2 are SGHRS and YFSETQ. The CDR3 sequence is CASSLMGGSEAFF. CDR3 DNA: TGCGCCAGCAGCTTGATGGGAGGTTCGGAAGCTTTCTTT.

The chain uses TRBV11-2 and TRBJ2-4; D might be TRBD1 (6 bases). Germline V lookup: CDR1 SGHAT, CDR2 FQNNGV. Trimming cost V 5 bases and J 2 bases, with 13 bases left between them. There are 15 residues in the CDR3. The CDR3 coding sequence is TGTGCCAGCAGCCCACTCAGGGGTTCCAAAAACATTCAGTACTTC. It translates to CASSPLRGSKNIQYF.

J is TRBJ2-5 and V is TRBV7-2, with 7 bases matching TRBD1. The CDR3 length is 17 residues. The germline gives CDR1 SGHTA, CDR2 FQGNSA. Trimming took 5 bases from V and 3 from J; bases not matched to a gene: 15. CDR3 coding DNA: TGTGCCAGCAGCGTGAGTCAGGGGGTAATGCGGAAAGAGACCCAGTACTTC. Its translation: CASSVSQGVMRKETQYF.

The chain recombines TRBV7-2 with TRBJ1-1; D gene uncertain. The CDR3 runs 14 residues. Trimming cost V 5 bases and J 4 bases, with 14 bases left between them. CDR1 is SGHTA, CDR2 FQGNSA, per germline. The chain's CDR3 is CASSPNRRSTEAFF. CDR3 DNA: TGTGCCAGCAGCCCCAACCGAAGGAGCACTGAAGCTTTCTTT.

This clone appeared a single time. The genes are TRBV10-2 and TRBJ2-7; D is unresolved. CDR3 length equals 13 residues. Looked up from germline, CDR1 is WSHSY and CDR2 is SAAADI. Trimming cost V 6 bases and J 0 bases, with 9 bases left between them. CDR3 sequence: CASRSVDSYEQYV. The CDR3, as DNA: TGCGCCAGCAGGTCAGTTGACTCCTACGAGCAGTACGTC.

CDR3 region: CAWSPNRTPPPGELFF. CDR3 bases: TGTGCCTGGAGCCCCAACCGGACTCCCCCCCCCGGGGAGCTGTTTTTT. J is TRBJ2-2 and V is TRBV30; TRBD2 might be the D (5 bases). The V end lost 3 bases, the J end lost 6 bases, and 20 bases lay between the germline ends. The CDR3 length is 16 residues. Per the germline V gene, CDR1 is GTSNPN and CDR2 is SVGIG (reference sequence).